A single sample is the source of the 27 T cell receptor beta chains below, sequenced in a study of molecular identifiers for immune sequencing clone quantification. TCRdb re-analysed the PCR reads in MiXCR, keeping a single row per CDR3 protein. The sample lists some 94,000 distinct CDR3 sequences; 20% to 30% were seen once. Sequencing was performed on naive CD8+ T cells from blood, with Jurkat cell RNA spiked in. Specified subset: FACS-sorted CD8+CD4-CCR7+CD45RA+ naive T cells. Receptors were obtained from a human donor in good health. Some libraries in this study had Jurkat cell RNA spiked in.

The V and J genes are TRBV7-8 and TRBJ2-1, with no clear D. The CDR3 runs to 15 residues. CDR1 SGHVS and CDR2 FQNEAQ come from the germline V gene. V was cut by 7 bases and J by 6 bases, with 19 bases left in between. CDR3 nucleotide sequence: TGTGCCAGCACCCCTACCCGCGTCCGAGGCAATGAGCAGTTCTTC. It translates to CASTPTRVRGNEQFF. Supplemented by reference TRBV7-8 and TRBJ2-1, the full variable domain reads GAGVSQSPRYKVAKRGQDVALRCDPISGHVSLFWYQQALGQGPEFLTYFQNEAQLDKSGLPSDRFFAERPEGSVSTLKIQRTQQEDSAVYLCASTPTRVRGNEQFFGPGTRLTVL.

The V gene is TRBV19, the J gene TRBJ2-3; TRBD2 agrees at 10 bases. The germline gives CDR1 LNHDA, CDR2 SQIVND (reference sequence). The J segment lost 1 base and the V segment lost 0 bases, leaving 1 base of the junction unmatched. The CDR3 has 16 residues. The CDR3 DNA follows: TGTGCCAGTAGTATAGAGGGGACTAGCGGCACAGATACGCAGTATTTT. Amino acid sequence: CASSIEGTSGTDTQYF.

This chain links TRBV30 with TRBJ2-7; no clear D gene. There are 13 residues in the CDR3. Trimming shortened V by 4 bases and J by 8 bases, and 18 bases separated the two germline ends. Per germline, CDR1 GTSNPN and CDR2 SVGIG (reference sequence). The CDR3 here is CAWTPPDPYKQYF. CDR3 nucleotide sequence: TGTGCCTGGACCCCGCCAGACCCTTACAAGCAGTACTTC.

There are many counts of this clonotype. This rearrangement joins TRBV5-4 to TRBJ2-7; D is perhaps TRBD1 (5 bases). The CDR3 sequence is 14 residues long. The germline gives CDR1 SGHNT, CDR2 YYREEE (reference sequence). The germline V and J ends were trimmed by 0 bases and 2 bases, with 9 bases remaining between them. The DNA for the CDR3 is TGTGCCAGCAGCTTGGACAGGTCCGCCTACGAGCAGTACTTC. Residues: CASSLDRSAYEQYF. The variable domain in full, with the rest retrieved from reference TRBV5-4 and TRBJ2-7, is ETGVTQSPTHLIKTRGQQVTLRCSSQSGHNTVSWYQQALGQGPQFIFQYYREEENGRGNFPPRFSGLQFPNYSSELNVNALELDDSALYLCASSLDRSAYEQYFGPGTRLTVT.

The table lists this clonotype with many counts. V and J are TRBV5-8 and TRBJ2-3, with 7 bases that match TRBD1. Germline V gene lookup returns CDR1 SGHTS and CDR2 YDEGEE. The CDR3 sequence is 18 residues long. The J segment lost 2 bases and the V segment lost 0 bases, leaving 12 bases of the junction unmatched. CDR3 sequence: CASSLDRRTGDLTDTQYF. CDR3 nucleotide sequence: TGTGCCAGCAGCTTGGATCGTAGGACAGGCGACCTCACAGATACGCAGTATTTT.

The chain couples TRBV12-3 or TRBV12-4 to TRBJ2-2; 7 bases map to TRBD1. V dropped 5 bases and J dropped 0; count of bases not matched to a gene: 9. This CDR3 contains 17 residues. CDR3 DNA: TGTGCCAGCAGTGGGGCCGGGACAGTCACGAACACCGGGGAGCTGTTTTTT. Translated, it gives CASSGAGTVTNTGELFF.

Here the CDR3 DNA reads TGTGCCAGCAGCTTGAGGGGAGCTGGAAACACCATATATTTT. The encoded protein is CASSLRGAGNTIYF. The rearrangement links TRBV13 to TRBJ1-3, with D tentatively TRBD1 (5 bases). V was clipped by 3 bases and J by 2 bases, with 8 bases between them. This CDR3 has 14 residues. The germline CDR1 and CDR2 sequences are PRHDT and FYEKMQ (reference sequence).

The table lists this clonotype with a few counts. The chain employs TRBV16 and TRBJ2-7; TRBD2 matches 7 bases. V lost 4 bases and J lost 7; bases outside the gene matches: 1. There are 11 residues in the CDR3. The V gene's germline CDR1 is KGHSY and CDR2 FQNENV. CDR3 region: CASSPRGEQYF. CDR3 coding DNA: TGTGCCAGCAGCCCGCGGGGGGAGCAGTACTTC. Full variable domain (outside the CDR3, taken from reference TRBV16 and TRBJ2-7): GEEVAQTPKHLVRGEGQKAKLYCAPIKGHSYVFWYQQVLKNEFKFLISFQNENVFDETGMPKERFSAKCLPNSPCSLEIQATKLEDSAVYFCASSPRGEQYFGPGTRLTVT.

This clonotype was seen a handful of times. This chain links TRBV6-1 with TRBJ1-6; 9 bases are shared with TRBD1. The J segment lost 8 bases and the V segment lost 6 bases, leaving 8 bases of the junction unmatched. Germline V CDR1 and CDR2: MNHNS, SASEGT. The CDR3 runs to 15 residues. The CDR3 is CASSRDRAPDSPLHF. CDR3 DNA sequence: TGTGCCAGCAGCCGGGACAGGGCCCCGGATTCACCCCTCCACTTT.

The chain links TRBV24-1 to TRBJ2-3; D remains ambiguous. The CDR3 has 16 residues. V shed 4 bases and J shed 1 base, with 14 bases lying between them. The germline V gene encodes CDR1 KGHDR and CDR2 SFDVKD. CDR3 loop: CATSDHLPSGTDTQYF. DNA for the CDR3: TGTGCCACCAGTGACCACTTGCCCAGTGGCACAGATACGCAGTATTTT.

This clonotype turned up a few times. This chain uses TRBV6-2 or TRBV6-3 with TRBJ2-1, with 7 bases fitting TRBD1. Germline V gives CDR1 MNHEY, CDR2 SVGEGT. The ends lost 2 bases at V and 2 bases at J; junction bases unmatched: 6. The CDR3 spans 16 residues. The chain's CDR3 is CASSYPGQPTYNEQFF. In nucleotides, the CDR3 is TGTGCCAGCAGTTACCCGGGACAGCCAACCTACAATGAGCAGTTCTTC.

This sequence joins TRBV12-5 and TRBJ2-5; D is unclear. The V gene lost 0 bases and the J gene lost 5 bases, with 7 bases spanning the gap. Per the germline V gene, CDR1 is LGHNT and CDR2 is FRNRAP. The CDR3 extends over 13 amino acids. The CDR3 reads CASGLVLSETQYF. DNA of the CDR3: TGTGCTAGTGGTTTGGTACTATCGGAGACCCAGTACTTC. The full variable domain, in which reference TRBV12-5 and TRBJ2-5 provide the parts outside the CDR3, is DARVTQTPRHKVTEMGQEVTMRCQPILGHNTVFWYRQTMMQGLELLAYFRNRAPLDDSGMPKDRFSAEMPDATLATLKIQPSEPRDSAVYFCASGLVLSETQYFGPGTRLLVL.

This clonotype was seen ten or more times. The chain joins TRBV7-9 to TRBJ2-5, with 7 nucleotides matching TRBD1. The J segment lost 5 bases and the V segment lost 5 bases, leaving 11 bases of the junction unmatched. Germline lookup yields CDR1 SEHNR and CDR2 FQNEAQ (reference sequence). This CDR3 is built from 15 residues. The CDR3 DNA reads as TGTGCCAGCAGCACCACAGGGGCGCGCGCGGAGACCCAGTACTTC. Protein product: CASSTTGARAETQYF.

As concerns this clonotype: With a much larger clone just one base away, this may be a read error. The chain has TRBV29-1 and TRBJ2-1, with TRBD2 matching 13 bases. Per germline, CDR1 SQVTM and CDR2 ANQGSEA. CDR3 length: 13 residues. The CDR3 DNA reads as TGCAGCGCTCGGACTAGCGGGGGAAATGAGCAGCTCTTC. This encodes CSARTSGGNEQLF.

Concerning this clonotype: The conserved closing phenylalanine or tryptophan is absent in this CDR3, likely reflecting a read error. The V call is TRBV13, the J call TRBJ2-7; D gene ambiguous. V was cut by 5 bases and J by 4 bases, with 12 bases left in between. Germline CDR1 reads PRHDT; CDR2 reads FYEKMQ (reference sequence). The CDR3 extends over 13 amino acids. Written as DNA, the CDR3 is TGTGCCAGCAGCCCAGCCCTAAGATACGAGCAGTACTCC. This translates into CASSPALRYEQYS.

V usage is TRBV19 and J usage is TRBJ2-6, with TRBD2 identical over 7 bases. Germline values: CDR1 LNHDA, CDR2 SQIVND (reference sequence). V gave up 5 bases and J gave up 2 bases; unmatched junction bases: 0. CDR3 length: 14 residues. CDR3 in amino acids: CASSAGAGANVLTF. CDR3 sequence (DNA): TGTGCCAGTAGTGCGGGGGCTGGGGCCAACGTCCTGACTTTC.

This rearrangement joins TRBV4-1 to TRBJ1-1; D gene uncertain. Trimming left V 1 base short and J 1 base short, with 19 bases between. The germline CDR1 and CDR2 sequences are MGHRA and YSYEKL. The CDR3 extends over 18 amino acids. The CDR3 here is CASSQGSGGGWKNTEAFF. The CDR3 region has the DNA TGCGCCAGCAGCCAAGGGTCCGGCGGAGGGTGGAAGAACACTGAAGCTTTCTTT.

On this clonotype: A much larger clone differs by one base, so this may be a read error. V usage is TRBV28 and J usage is TRBJ2-7; perhaps TRBD1 as D (5 bases). The germline CDR1 and CDR2 sequences are MDHEN and SYDVKM. This CDR3 has 15 amino acids. The CDR3: CASSSTLDSRYGQYF. The CDR3 DNA sequence: TGTGCCAGCAGTTCGACCCTTGACAGTCGCTACGGGCAGTACTTC.

This clonotype occurred many times. V and J are TRBV5-4 and TRBJ1-1, with 8 bases that match TRBD1. In germline, CDR1 is SGHNT, CDR2 YYREEE (reference sequence). CDR3 length equals 15 residues. Unmatched junction bases numbered 7, after V lost 2 bases and J lost 4 bases. The CDR3: CASSFRGPGATEAFF. The CDR3 bases are TGTGCCAGCAGCTTCAGGGGGCCCGGCGCCACTGAAGCTTTCTTT.

This clonotype has at least ten counts. This chain joins TRBV28 and TRBJ2-7, with D possibly called TRBD1 or TRBD2 (5 bases each). Trimming shortened V by 6 bases and J by 4 bases, and 19 bases separated the two germline ends. CDR3 length: 15 amino acids. Germline CDR1 MDHEN, CDR2 SYDVKM. CDR3 amino acids: CASRWDPSEEYEQYF. CDR3 DNA sequence: TGTGCCAGCAGGTGGGACCCTTCAGAGGAGTACGAGCAGTACTTC.

About this clonotype: This may be a read error, as it is one base from a much larger clone. V gene TRBV19 combines with J gene TRBJ2-2; D is possibly TRBD2 (6 bases). The CDR3 has 16 amino acids. From germline, CDR1 is LNHDA and CDR2 SQIVND (reference sequence). The CDR3 DNA is TGTGCCAGTAGTATCCGCGGACCCGGAGGGACCGGGGAGCTGATTTTT. Protein sequence: CASSIRGPGGTGELIF.

This chain's CDR3 is CSARDLAGLDTDTQYF. Written as DNA, the CDR3 is TGCAGTGCTAGAGATCTGGCGGGGCTCGACACAGATACGCAGTATTTT. The rearrangement uses TRBV20-1 and TRBJ2-3; TRBD2 might be the D (6 bases). The CDR3 consists of 16 residues. Deletions cut 0 bases from V and 2 bases from J, with 15 bases between. In germline, CDR1 is DFQATT, CDR2 SNEGSKA (reference sequence).

A word on this clonotype: Since a much larger clone is just one base distant, this may be a read error. J is TRBJ2-7 and V is TRBV27, with TRBD2 matching 7 bases. The germline V gene has CDR1 MNHEY and CDR2 SMNVEV (reference sequence). CDR3 size: 15 residues. The CDR3 DNA reads as TGTGCCAGCAGACCGACTAGCCCGAGCTCCTACGGGCAGTACTTC. Translated, it gives CASRPTSPSSYGQYF.

Turning to this clonotype: Since a much larger clone is just one base distant, this may be a read error. The chain combines TRBV6-2 or TRBV6-3 with TRBJ2-7; no reliable D call. The CDR3 spans 14 residues. The V gene lost 8 bases and the J gene lost 2 bases, with 16 bases spanning the gap. From germline, CDR1 is MNHEY and CDR2 SVGEGT. The CDR3 loop is CASPAAGAPYEQYF. The CDR3 DNA sequence: TGTGCCAGCCCGGCGGCAGGCGCGCCCTACGAGCAGTACTTC.

This chain links TRBV30 with TRBJ1-5, with D possibly being TRBD1 (6 bases). V lost 2 bases and J lost 5, with 10 bases in between. CDR1 and CDR2 (germline): GTSNPN, SVGIG (reference sequence). The CDR3 has 13 amino acids. Written as DNA, the CDR3 is TGTGCCTGGAGTCAGGGGTACTATCAGCCCCAGCATTTT. This sequence encodes CAWSQGYYQPQHF.

In the case of this clonotype: Given the absence of the conserved phenylalanine or tryptophan at the CDR3 end, a read error is likely. The chain has TRBV7-9 and TRBJ1-1, with D perhaps matching TRBD1 (5 bases). From germline, CDR1 is SEHNR and CDR2 FQNEAQ (reference sequence). The CDR3 consists of 15 residues. Between the trimmed V and J ends, which lost 2 bases and 1 base, there was a span of 11 bases. CDR3 in DNA: TGTGCCAGCAGCTTACCGGGACTCAGGAACACTGAAGCTTTCCTT. It is translated as CASSLPGLRNTEAFL.

The rearrangement joins TRBV4-3 to TRBJ1-4; TRBD1 matches at 7 bases. Germline lookup yields CDR1 LGHNA and CDR2 YSLEER. The CDR3 sequence is 17 residues long. Trimming cost V 2 bases and J 5 bases; bases outside gene matches: 11. In DNA form, the CDR3 reads TGCGCCAGCAGCCAACAACCCCCGGGACAGCTAAATGAAAAACTGTTTTTT. Amino acids: CASSQQPPGQLNEKLFF.